Below, 31 T cell receptor beta chains from the same sample are listed, as sequenced in a study of beta chain features in type 1 diabetes. Since all of the isolated RNA was reverse transcribed, expressed TCRB transcripts were what got sequenced. Using immunoSEQ multiplex PCR, the repertoire was profiled, and TCRdb retains in-frame clones only, with some absent. The sample gives approximately 120,000 clones, about 40% of which show up once; over 0.065% is in the top ten. Sequenced sample: stem cell memory CD4+ T cells from blood. The source is a woman between 18 and 29 years old in good health.

V and J are TRBV5-1 and TRBJ2-7; 12 bases match TRBD2. The CDR3 has 15 residues. Trimming took 4 bases from V and 2 from J; bases not matched to a gene: 4. Per the germline V gene, CDR1 is SGHRS and CDR2 is YFSETQ. Written as DNA, the CDR3 is TGCGCCAGCAGCCCTAGCGGGAGGGCCCCCTACGAGCAGTACTTC. Translation gives CASSPSGRAPYEQYF. Looking up the rest from reference TRBV5-1 and TRBJ2-7 gives the full variable domain: KAGVTQTPRYLIKTRGQQVTLSCSPISGHRSVSWYQQTPGQGLQFLFEYFSETQRNKGNFPGRFSGRQFSNSRSEMNVSTLELGDSALYLCASSPSGRAPYEQYFGPGTRLTVT.

This chain joins TRBV9 and TRBJ1-5, with TRBD1 matching 7 bases. V lost 4 bases and J lost 4; bases outside the gene matches: 5. CDR1 SGDLS and CDR2 YYNGEE come from the germline V gene. The CDR3 runs 14 residues. CDR3 residues: CASSFGTENQPQHF. The CDR3 coding sequence is TGTGCCAGCAGCTTCGGGACAGAAAATCAGCCCCAGCATTTT.

The rearrangement joins TRBV11-2 to TRBJ1-1; D ambiguous. The V gene's germline CDR1 is SGHAT and CDR2 FQNNGV. The CDR3 spans 14 residues. The germline V and J ends were trimmed by 2 bases and 0 bases, with 7 bases remaining between them. This CDR3 reads CASSLSPVNTEAFF. DNA for the CDR3: TGTGCCAGCAGCTTATCTCCGGTGAACACTGAAGCTTTCTTT.

This chain uses TRBV7-9 with TRBJ1-4, with a weak D call TRBD1 (6 bases). The germline V gene encodes CDR1 SEHNR and CDR2 FQNEAQ (reference sequence). Deletions cut 0 bases from V and 5 bases from J, with 10 bases between. The CDR3 has 15 residues. The CDR3 DNA reads as TGTGCCAGCAGCTTAGCGTCGCAGGGGAATGAAAAACTGTTTTTT. The encoded protein is CASSLASQGNEKLFF.

This clone was picked up a small number of times. V gene TRBV7-9 combines with J gene TRBJ1-6, with D hard to call. The germline gives CDR1 SEHNR, CDR2 FQNEAQ (reference sequence). Trimming pared 4 bases from V and 10 bases from J, leaving 17 bases between. The CDR3 is 15 residues long. CDR3 residues: CASSSYKALTSPLHF. The CDR3 coding sequence is TGTGCCAGCAGCTCTTACAAAGCGCTAACCTCACCCCTCCACTTT.

In this sample, this clone turned up a few times. The chain uses TRBV5-1 and TRBJ2-7, with 8 bases aligning to TRBD1. Germline V gene data show CDR1 as SGHRS and CDR2 as YFSETQ. The CDR3 spans 15 residues. Losses at the gene ends were 7 bases for V and 0 bases for J; bases not matched to a gene: 9. The CDR3 region is CASGSGTGLSYEQYF. In DNA, the CDR3 is TGCGCCAGCGGATCCGGGACAGGACTCTCCTACGAGCAGTACTTC.

V gene TRBV11-2 combines with J gene TRBJ1-5, with D tentatively TRBD1 (5 bases). Germline lookup yields CDR1 SGHAT and CDR2 FQNNGV. Trimming left V 5 bases short and J 11 bases short, with 19 bases between. This CDR3 is 14 amino acids long. The CDR3 loop is CASSVGTDTQAQHF. CDR3 nucleotide sequence: TGTGCCAGCAGCGTAGGGACGGACACGCAGGCCCAGCATTTT.

V usage is TRBV28 and J usage is TRBJ1-2, with a tentative D call TRBD1 (5 bases). CDR3 length equals 13 residues. With 2 bases removed from V and 7 bases from J, the gap between germline ends came to 11 bases. Germline CDR1 reads MDHEN; CDR2 reads SYDVKM. The DNA of the CDR3 is TGTGCCAGCAGTTTACAAGGGGCTGGTGGCTACACCTTC. This gives the protein CASSLQGAGGYTF.

V usage is TRBV28 and J usage is TRBJ2-1; 12 bases map to TRBD2. This CDR3 has 17 residues. With V trimmed by 5 bases and J by 10 bases, 15 bases remained unmatched. Looked up from germline, CDR1 is MDHEN and CDR2 is SYDVKM. DNA for the CDR3: TGTGCCAGCAGTCCCCTCGGGCTAGCGGGAGGGCACAGGGAGCAGTTCTTC. It specifies CASSPLGLAGGHREQFF.

This clone was counted only a few times. The chain couples TRBV18 to TRBJ2-1; D uncertain. V shed 3 bases and J shed 0 bases, with 12 bases lying between them. Germline lookup yields CDR1 KGHSH and CDR2 LQKENI. The CDR3 has 16 residues. CDR3 residues: CASSPFSSSSYNEQFF. CDR3 coding DNA: TGTGCCAGCTCACCCTTCAGTTCCAGCTCCTACAATGAGCAGTTCTTC.

The rearrangement links TRBV5-1 to TRBJ2-1; maybe TRBD1 (6 bases). Trimming removed 4 bases from V and 0 bases from J, with 23 bases in between. CDR1 is SGHRS and CDR2 is YFSETQ in the germline V gene. The CDR3 extends over 19 amino acids. The CDR3 DNA is TGCGCCAGCAGCCTGGACAGTCCCCTGACCCTAAGCTCCTACAATGAGCAGTTCTTC. Translating it yields CASSLDSPLTLSSYNEQFF.

The chain couples TRBV2 to TRBJ2-1; TRBD2 matches at 10 bases. J gave up 7 bases and V 4 bases, and 10 bases lay outside the gene matches. The germline CDR1 and CDR2 sequences are SNHLY and FYNNEI. The CDR3 has 16 residues. The CDR3 DNA follows: TGTGCCAGCAGTGGCTGGACTAGCGGCCGGCGGAATGAGCAGTTCTTC. It codes for CASSGWTSGRRNEQFF.

The chain carries TRBV10-3 and TRBJ2-1; D might be TRBD2 (6 bases). The germline gives CDR1 ENHRY, CDR2 SYGVKD. V lost 6 bases and J lost 8, with 11 bases in between. CDR3 size: 12 residues. The CDR3 nucleotides read TGTGCCATCAGCGGGCGGGGCGATGAGCAGTTCTTC. Its protein product is CAISGRGDEQFF.

This clone was seen a handful of times. The chain couples TRBV27 to TRBJ2-2; a weak D match, TRBD1 (5 bases). This CDR3 has 14 residues. Looked up from germline, CDR1 is MNHEY and CDR2 is SMNVEV (reference sequence). Trimming removed 3 bases at V and 4 bases at J, with 9 bases between. CDR3 region: CASSFGRVTGELFF. CDR3 nucleotide sequence: TGTGCCAGCAGTTTCGGCAGGGTCACCGGGGAGCTGTTTTTT.

This clone has only a few counts. This chain uses TRBV7-8 with TRBJ2-7, with 10 bases matching TRBD2. Unmatched junction bases numbered 1, after V lost 1 base and J lost 4 bases. This CDR3 comprises 14 residues. Germline V lookup: CDR1 SGHVS, CDR2 FQNEAQ. The CDR3: CASSLELAGYEQYF. In DNA form, the CDR3 reads TGTGCCAGCAGCTTAGAACTAGCGGGATACGAGCAGTACTTC.

This clone came up a few times. The rearrangement uses TRBV18 and TRBJ2-7, with TRBD1 matching over 8 bases. The trim removed 4 bases at V and 5 bases at J, leaving 7 bases unmatched. The CDR3 spans 14 residues. CDR1 KGHSH and CDR2 LQKENI come from the germline V gene. In DNA, the CDR3 is TGTGCCAGCTCACGACCCCCGACAGGGGACGAGCAGTACTTC. This sequence encodes CASSRPPTGDEQYF.

V is TRBV18 and J is TRBJ2-4; 13 bases fit TRBD2. The germline gives CDR1 KGHSH, CDR2 LQKENI. This CDR3 contains 14 residues. V shed 4 bases, J shed 9 bases, and the junction held 3 bases outside the gene matches. In DNA form, the CDR3 reads TGTGCCAGCTCACGGACTAGCGGGAGAGGCATTCAGTACTTC. Translating it yields CASSRTSGRGIQYF.

The J gene is TRBJ1-2, the V gene TRBV28, with 7 nucleotides matching TRBD1. V shed 6 bases, J shed 7 bases, and the junction held 8 bases outside the gene matches. The V gene's germline CDR1 is MDHEN and CDR2 SYDVKM. The CDR3 extends over 13 amino acids. CDR3 DNA: TGTGCCAGCAGGTCGACAGGGTTAGGTGGCTACACCTTC. It specifies CASRSTGLGGYTF.

The chain links TRBV15 to TRBJ2-1; TRBD2 matches at 7 bases. The trim removed 5 bases at V and 2 bases at J, leaving 9 bases unmatched. The CDR3 contains 16 residues. Germline V lookup: CDR1 LNHNV, CDR2 YYDKDF (reference sequence). For the CDR3, the DNA is TGTGCCACCAGCTGGGAGGGAAGCGGGCCCTACAATGAGCAGTTCTTC. It is translated as CATSWEGSGPYNEQFF.

V gene TRBV7-8 combines with J gene TRBJ2-7, with 8 bases that match TRBD2. The CDR3 is made up of 13 amino acids. From germline, CDR1 is SGHVS and CDR2 FQNEAQ. With V trimmed by 2 bases and J by 4 bases, 1 base remained unmatched. CDR3 residues: CASSLRLAYEQYF. In DNA form, the CDR3 reads TGTGCCAGCAGCTTAAGACTAGCGTACGAGCAGTACTTC.

This clone was recorded a few times. The V gene is TRBV5-5, the J gene TRBJ1-2, with D possibly being TRBD1 (6 bases). CDR1 is SGHKS, CDR2 YYEKEE, per germline (reference sequence). The CDR3 consists of 16 residues. Trimming left V 4 bases short and J 4 bases short, with 20 bases between. The CDR3 DNA reads as TGTGCCAGCAGCGAAACTTCAGGACAGACCCTCTATGGCTACACCTTC. This encodes CASSETSGQTLYGYTF.

This sequence joins TRBV30 and TRBJ1-2, with a weak D call TRBD1 (5 bases). The V gene lost 0 bases and the J gene lost 2 bases, with 10 bases spanning the gap. Germline assignment: CDR1 GTSNPN and CDR2 SVGIG (reference sequence). The CDR3 runs to 14 residues. CDR3 loop: CAWSVISGNYGYTF. DNA for the CDR3: TGTGCCTGGAGTGTGATCTCAGGGAACTATGGCTACACCTTC. Supplemented by reference TRBV30 and TRBJ1-2, the full variable domain reads SQTIHQWPATLVQPVGSPLSLECTVEGTSNPNLYWYRQAAGRGLQLLFYSVGIGQISSEVPQNLSASRPQDRQFILSSKKLLLSDSGFYLCAWSVISGNYGYTFGSGTRLTVV.

This chain uses TRBV6-6 with TRBJ2-1, with 7 bases lining up with TRBD1. Looked up from germline, CDR1 is MNHNY and CDR2 is SVGAGI (reference sequence). The CDR3 is made up of 14 amino acids. J lost 4 bases, V lost 4 bases, and 4 bases had no gene match. Here the CDR3 reads CASSSGTDYNEQFF. DNA of the CDR3: TGTGCCAGCAGTTCCGGGACAGATTACAATGAGCAGTTCTTC.

This clone came up a few times. This chain connects TRBV29-1 to TRBJ2-7, with TRBD1 identical over 11 bases. With 1 base clipped from V and 3 bases from J, the junction kept 2 bases outside the gene matches. Germline-derived CDR1 and CDR2 are SQVTM and ANQGSEA. The CDR3 loop spans 14 amino acids. The CDR3 loop reads CSVEAGTGGYEQYF. The DNA of the CDR3 is TGCAGCGTTGAAGCCGGGACAGGGGGCTACGAGCAGTACTTC.

V gene TRBV18 combines with J gene TRBJ2-3, with TRBD1 matching 7 bases. CDR1 and CDR2 from the germline V gene are KGHSH and LQKENI. The CDR3 is 15 amino acids. V was clipped by 4 bases and J by 1 base; unmatched bases: 5. The CDR3 nucleotides read TGTGCCAGCTCACGAAACAGGGGAGGCACAGATACGCAGTATTTT. Translation: CASSRNRGGTDTQYF.

The rearrangement links TRBV7-3 to TRBJ2-1; 8 bases line up with TRBD2. Germline assignment: CDR1 SGHTA and CDR2 FQGTGA. The V gene end was trimmed by 5 bases and the J gene end by 4 bases; junction bases not matched to a gene: 7. This CDR3 has 15 amino acids. In DNA form, the CDR3 reads TGTGCCAGCAGCCAAACCGGGACTAGATACAATGAGCAGTTCTTC. This codes for CASSQTGTRYNEQFF.

The chain couples TRBV4-1 to TRBJ2-7; 8 positions agree with TRBD1. V lost 3 bases, J lost 5 bases, and 6 bases stayed unmatched. The CDR3 extends over 14 amino acids. The germline V gene encodes CDR1 MGHRA and CDR2 YSYEKL. The CDR3 protein is CASSHLTGADEQYF. The CDR3 DNA reads as TGCGCCAGCAGCCACCTGACAGGGGCCGACGAGCAGTACTTC.

The chain couples TRBV28 to TRBJ2-3, with TRBD1 matching 9 bases. J lost 4 bases, V lost 5 bases, and 7 bases had no gene match. CDR1 and CDR2 (germline): MDHEN, SYDVKM. This CDR3 spans 15 amino acids. CDR3 nucleotide sequence: TGTGCCAGCAGTAACCGGGACAGGGCTCCAGATACGCAGTATTTT. Amino acids: CASSNRDRAPDTQYF.

The V and J genes are TRBV7-8 and TRBJ1-1; no clear D gene. Germline assignment: CDR1 SGHVS and CDR2 FQNEAQ. V gave up 1 base and J gave up 9 bases, with 15 bases separating them. The CDR3 extends over 14 amino acids. This CDR3 reads CASSLVGQPKQAFF. DNA of the CDR3: TGTGCCAGCAGCTTAGTTGGGCAACCTAAGCAAGCTTTCTTT.

This clone was observed a few times. The rearrangement joins TRBV5-1 to TRBJ1-1, with unresolved D. Germline lookup yields CDR1 SGHRS and CDR2 YFSETQ. V shed 5 bases and J shed 2 bases, with 13 bases lying between them. The CDR3 runs to 14 residues. The CDR3 is CASSSGPSNTEAFF. DNA of the CDR3: TGCGCCAGCAGTTCCGGTCCCTCAAACACTGAAGCTTTCTTT.

V and J are TRBV6-5 and TRBJ2-5; 15 nucleotides line up with TRBD2. Germline V CDR1 and CDR2: MNHEY, SVGAGI. The CDR3 is 14 residues long. With V trimmed by 4 bases and J by 11 bases, 5 bases remained unmatched. This CDR3 is CASSSPGLAGGQYF. The CDR3 DNA reads TGTGCCAGCAGTTCTCCGGGACTAGCGGGAGGACAGTACTTC.